The 27 T cell receptor beta chains below all came from one sample that was sequenced in a study of blood T cell repertoires in COVID-19. The protocol was immunoSEQ multiplex PCR, while the TCRdb copy is restricted to in-frame clones and leaves out a portion. The table lists hundreds of thousands of clones, roughly 90% of them singletons. Sequencing input: PBMCs or T cells enriched from blood (not recorded which). The receptors originated from a man in his 60s who had recovered from COVID-19.

The chain has TRBV28 and TRBJ2-3, with D perhaps TRBD2 (5 bases). The CDR3 spans 16 residues. V dropped 5 bases and J dropped 1 base, with 16 bases sitting between them. The germline gives CDR1 MDHEN, CDR2 SYDVKM. Here the CDR3 DNA reads TGTGCCAGCAGTCCGCCCCTGGGGAGCGGCACAGATACGCAGTATTTT. This sequence encodes CASSPPLGSGTDTQYF.

The CDR3 protein is CASSFQTGIGNTIYF. The DNA of the CDR3 is TGTGCCAGCAGTTTCCAAACAGGGATAGGAAACACCATATATTTT. The chain combines TRBV28 with TRBJ1-3, with D perhaps matching TRBD1 (6 bases). V lost 3 bases, J lost 4 bases, and 13 bases lay in between. The germline V gene encodes CDR1 MDHEN and CDR2 SYDVKM. The CDR3 is made up of 15 amino acids.

The CDR3 nucleotides are TGTGCCAGCAGCTTCGGACTAGCGGGAGCGATAGATACGCAGTATTTT. Its translation is CASSFGLAGAIDTQYF. The rearrangement uses TRBV5-8 and TRBJ2-3; 13 nucleotides match TRBD2. This CDR3 comprises 16 residues. V lost 2 bases and J lost 5; bases outside the gene matches: 5. Per the germline V gene, CDR1 is SGHTS and CDR2 is YDEGEE.

CDR3 region: CASSLGQGPTQYF. The CDR3 nucleotides read TGCGCCAGCAGCTTGGGGCAGGGTCCGACCCAGTACTTC. The genes are TRBV5-1 and TRBJ2-5, with D maybe TRBD1 (5 bases). This CDR3 has 13 amino acids. The V end lost 0 bases, the J end lost 7 bases, and 10 bases lay between the germline ends. Germline lookup yields CDR1 SGHRS and CDR2 YFSETQ.

The chain links TRBV28 to TRBJ1-6; D might be TRBD1 (5 bases). V was trimmed by 3 bases and J by 7 bases, leaving 13 bases between them. This CDR3 has 15 residues. CDR1 and CDR2 (germline): MDHEN, SYDVKM. CDR3 coding DNA: TGTGCCAGCAGTTTGAATCGACGGGGGAATTCACCCCTCCACTTT. Residues: CASSLNRRGNSPLHF. Together with reference TRBV28 and TRBJ1-6, the CDR3 gives the full variable domain: DVKVTQSSRYLVKRTGEKVFLECVQDMDHENMFWYRQDPGLGLRLIYFSYDVKMKEKGDIPEGYSVSREKKERFSLILESASTNQTSMYLCASSLNRRGNSPLHFGNGTRLTVT.

The rearrangement joins TRBV30 to TRBJ1-6; D remains unclear. Germline CDR1 and CDR2: GTSNPN and SVGIG (reference sequence). V lost 3 bases to trimming and J lost 6 bases, with 12 bases between them. The CDR3 covers 14 residues. DNA of the CDR3: TGTGCCTGGAGGATCCCCCGGGGTAATTCACCCCTCCACTTT. It is translated as CAWRIPRGNSPLHF.

The genes are TRBV28 and TRBJ2-7; TRBD1 matches 9 bases. Germline values: CDR1 MDHEN, CDR2 SYDVKM. After removal of 5 bases from V and 0 bases from J, the junction contained 5 bases not matched to a gene. This CDR3 contains 15 residues. The CDR3 region is CASSLGTGSSYEQYF. In DNA, the CDR3 is TGTGCCAGCAGTCTGGGGACAGGGAGCTCCTACGAGCAGTACTTC.

In its sample, this clone was seen a few times. The V call is TRBV24-1, the J call TRBJ1-5; 8 bases align to TRBD1. CDR3 size: 16 residues. With V trimmed by 2 bases and J by 5 bases, 7 bases remained unmatched. Germline V gives CDR1 KGHDR, CDR2 SFDVKD. This CDR3 is CATSDSRTGSYQPQHF. The CDR3 coding sequence is TGTGCCACCAGTGATTCCCGGACAGGGTCATATCAGCCCCAGCATTTT.

CDR3 region: CASSSTSGIAGTQYF. CDR3 DNA: TGCGCCAGCAGCTCTACTAGCGGGATCGCCGGGACCCAGTACTTC. The chain is built from TRBV5-1 and TRBJ2-5; 10 bases fit TRBD2. The V segment lost 3 bases and the J segment 7 bases; nucleotides outside the gene matches: 9. CDR1 is SGHRS and CDR2 is YFSETQ in the germline V gene. The CDR3 consists of 15 residues.

The V and J genes are TRBV18 and TRBJ1-6; TRBD1 is a possible D gene (5 bases). The germline CDR1 and CDR2 sequences are KGHSH and LQKENI. The CDR3 is made up of 18 amino acids. Trimming took 1 base from V and 10 from J, leaving 23 bases between them. The CDR3 coding sequence is TGTGCCAGCTCACCACTGGACACGGTAATAGGGGCTGGATCACCCCTCCACTTT. Protein: CASSPLDTVIGAGSPLHF. The full variable domain, in which reference TRBV18 and TRBJ1-6 provide the parts outside the CDR3, is NAGVMQNPRHLVRRRGQEARLRCSPMKGHSHVYWYRQLPEEGLKFMVYLQKENIIDESGMPKERFSAEFPKEGPSILRIQQVVRGDSAAYFCASSPLDTVIGAGSPLHFGNGTRLTVT.

This clone was observed a single time. The chain links TRBV6-5 to TRBJ2-1, with a possible D match to TRBD1 (6 bases). CDR1 is MNHEY, CDR2 SVGAGI, per germline. This CDR3 comprises 15 residues. V was pared by 6 bases and J by 1 base, with 13 bases between. The CDR3 loop reads CASSQTGKSYNEQFF. DNA for the CDR3: TGTGCCAGCAGCCAGACAGGCAAATCCTACAATGAGCAGTTCTTC.

V gene TRBV4-2 combines with J gene TRBJ1-6; 9 bases match TRBD1. Germline V gives CDR1 LGHNA, CDR2 YNFKEQ. This CDR3 spans 19 amino acids. Unmatched junction bases numbered 16, after V lost 3 bases and J lost 7 bases. CDR3 sequence: CASSHTPGQGALGNSPLHF. CDR3 DNA sequence: TGTGCCAGCAGCCACACACCGGGACAGGGCGCGTTGGGGAATTCACCCCTCCACTTT.

A single count supports this clone. The J gene is TRBJ2-5, the V gene TRBV27; 7 nucleotides align to TRBD2. V shed 0 bases and J 7 bases; nucleotides not matched to a gene: 5. This CDR3 is built from 14 residues. The V gene's germline CDR1 is MNHEY and CDR2 SMNVEV (reference sequence). CDR3 residues: CASSLSAGVVTQYF. DNA of the CDR3: TGTGCCAGCAGTTTATCGGCGGGAGTTGTGACCCAGTACTTC.

About this clone: The sample holds other DNA sequences that translate to the same CDR3. This chain connects TRBV12-3 or TRBV12-4 to TRBJ2-7; the match to TRBD1 covers 7 bases. This CDR3 has 12 amino acids. V shed 5 bases, J shed 4 bases, and the junction held 2 bases outside the gene matches. The CDR3 DNA is TGTGCCAGCAGTCTGACAGGGTACGAGCAGTACTTC. Its protein product is CASSLTGYEQYF.

This sequence joins TRBV29-1 and TRBJ2-3; 11 positions agree with TRBD1. CDR1 is SQVTM and CDR2 is ANQGSEA in the germline V gene. The CDR3 covers 14 residues. V shed 3 bases and J 6 bases; nucleotides not matched to a gene: 5. In DNA form, the CDR3 reads TGCAGCGTTGATGGGACAGGGGGTTCGGATACGCAGTATTTT. It codes for CSVDGTGGSDTQYF.

The chain carries TRBV6-1 and TRBJ1-5; 9 bases map to TRBD1. There are 18 residues in the CDR3. Trimming took 0 bases from V and 4 from J; bases not matched to a gene: 10. The germline gives CDR1 MNHNS, CDR2 SASEGT. This chain's CDR3 is CASSEAPGQGVWNQPQHF. DNA of the CDR3: TGTGCCAGCAGTGAAGCCCCGGGACAGGGTGTGTGGAATCAGCCCCAGCATTTT.

The V gene is TRBV9, the J gene TRBJ1-1, with D possibly TRBD1 on 6 matching bases. Germline loops: CDR1 SGDLS, CDR2 YYNGEE. The V end was cut by 2 bases, the J end by 10 bases, with 15 bases between. The CDR3 length is 13 residues. The CDR3 sequence is CASSVRTGGVAFF. In DNA, the CDR3 is TGTGCCAGCAGCGTCAGAACGGGGGGCGTAGCTTTCTTT.

The gene calls are TRBV7-3 and TRBJ2-3; maybe TRBD2 (6 bases). V was trimmed by 1 base and J by 4 bases, leaving 18 bases between them. Germline values: CDR1 SGHTA, CDR2 FQGTGA. This CDR3 has 17 amino acids. The DNA for the CDR3 is TGTGCCAGCAGCTTAAACCCTGCCACTAGGGAGGCAGATACGCAGTATTTT. Amino acids: CASSLNPATREADTQYF.

The CDR3 DNA reads as TGTGCCAGCAGCTTAACTAGCGGGAGTAACCACGAGCAGTACTTC. It codes for CASSLTSGSNHEQYF. This chain joins TRBV5-4 and TRBJ2-7, with TRBD2 matching 11 bases. V lost 2 bases, J lost 5 bases, and 6 bases stayed unmatched. CDR1 is SGHNT and CDR2 is YYREEE in the germline V gene (reference sequence). CDR3 length equals 15 residues.

Turning to this clone: Within the sample, other DNA sequences also encode this same CDR3. The rearrangement uses TRBV6-2 or TRBV6-3 and TRBJ1-1, with 7 bases lining up with TRBD1. J was trimmed by 1 base and V by 5 bases; bases with no gene match: 4. Germline V gene sequence: CDR1 MNHEY, CDR2 SVGEGT. The CDR3 totals 14 residues. The DNA of the CDR3 is TGTGCCAGCAGTCTAGACAGGGCGAACACTGAAGCTTTCTTT. Amino acid sequence: CASSLDRANTEAFF.

The chain recombines TRBV28 with TRBJ1-3; D gene uncertain. The CDR3 totals 16 residues. Trimming shortened V by 2 bases and J by 0 bases, and 11 bases separated the two germline ends. In germline, CDR1 is MDHEN, CDR2 SYDVKM. CDR3 in DNA: TGTGCCAGCAGTTTAAGTATTAGGAGCTCTGGAAACACCATATATTTT. It translates to CASSLSIRSSGNTIYF.

The genes are TRBV18 and TRBJ2-3; the match to TRBD1 covers 7 bases. Trimming cost V 4 bases and J 1 base; bases outside gene matches: 2. This CDR3 is built from 14 residues. Germline CDR1 KGHSH, CDR2 LQKENI. CDR3 protein: CASSHDRGTDTQYF. The CDR3 DNA reads as TGTGCCAGCTCACATGACAGGGGCACAGATACGCAGTATTTT.

V gene TRBV5-1 combines with J gene TRBJ2-7, with D possibly matching TRBD1 (6 bases). V lost 1 base to trimming and J lost 4 bases, with 12 bases between them. In germline, CDR1 is SGHRS, CDR2 YFSETQ. This CDR3 has 14 amino acids. CDR3 sequence reads: CASSLRQASYEQYF. For the CDR3, the DNA is TGCGCCAGCAGCTTGAGACAGGCTAGTTACGAGCAGTACTTC.

The CDR3 here is CASSQDDTSSYNEQFF. In DNA, the CDR3 is TGCGCCAGCAGCCAAGATGATACGAGCTCCTACAATGAGCAGTTCTTC. The chain has TRBV4-1 and TRBJ2-1; D gene unclear. Germline lookup yields CDR1 MGHRA and CDR2 YSYEKL. Trimming shortened V by 0 bases and J by 0 bases, and 9 bases separated the two germline ends. The CDR3 consists of 16 residues.

The rearrangement uses TRBV7-2 and TRBJ2-2; D may be TRBD1 (6 bases). Germline CDR1 SGHTA, CDR2 FQGNSA. This CDR3 has 15 residues. Trimming removed 1 base from V and 6 bases from J, with 12 bases in between. The CDR3 here is CASSLETGIAGELFF. The CDR3 nucleotides read TGTGCCAGCAGCTTAGAAACAGGGATCGCCGGGGAGCTGTTTTTT.

This clone was seen once. The rearrangement joins TRBV7-9 to TRBJ1-4, with 7 positions matching TRBD1. Germline V gene data show CDR1 as SEHNR and CDR2 as FQNEAQ (reference sequence). CDR3 length: 16 residues. J lost 0 bases, V lost 5 bases, and 6 bases had no gene match. This CDR3 reads CASSRRQGATNEKLFF. The CDR3 DNA reads TGTGCCAGCAGCCGCCGCCAGGGGGCAACTAATGAAAAACTGTTTTTT.

The V gene is TRBV3-1 (or the pseudogene TRBV3-2), the J gene TRBJ2-1; no clear D gene. Trimming cost V 0 bases and J 7 bases, with 7 bases left between them. CDR1 and CDR2 (germline): LGHDT, YNNKEL (reference sequence). The CDR3 contains 13 residues. CDR3: CASSQDWRNEQFF. DNA of the CDR3: TGTGCCAGCAGCCAAGATTGGCGGAATGAGCAGTTCTTC.